This record covers a single T cell receptor (beta chain). The protocol was immunoSEQ multiplex PCR, while the TCRdb copy is restricted to in-frame clones and leaves out a portion. The top ten clones hold 2.5% to 3.5% of a sample with 100,000 to 150,000 clones, roughly 86% of them seen once. The germline gives CDR1 LGHDT, CDR2 YNNKEL (reference sequence). V shed 3 bases and J shed 5 bases, with 17 bases lying between them. This CDR3 is 16 amino acids long. This sample was taken from a study of control samples from healthy donors and cancer patients. Sample: blood. The origin of this receptor is a man in his 60s in good health. The chain joins TRBV3-1 (or the pseudogene TRBV3-2) to TRBJ2-1; D is perhaps TRBD1 or TRBD2 (5 bases each). The CDR3 DNA reads as TGTGCCAGCAGCCAGTCGGTAGTGGGGGTAAACAATGAGCAGTTCTTC. Its translation is CASSQSVVGVNNEQFF.